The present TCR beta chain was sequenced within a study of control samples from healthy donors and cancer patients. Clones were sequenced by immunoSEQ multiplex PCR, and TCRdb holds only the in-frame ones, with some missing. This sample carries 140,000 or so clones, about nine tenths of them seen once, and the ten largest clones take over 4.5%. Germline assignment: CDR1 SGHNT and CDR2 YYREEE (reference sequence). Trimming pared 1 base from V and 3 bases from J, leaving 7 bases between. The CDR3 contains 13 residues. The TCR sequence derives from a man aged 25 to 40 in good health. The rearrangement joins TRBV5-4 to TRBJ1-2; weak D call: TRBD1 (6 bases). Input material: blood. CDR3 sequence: CASSLRGDYGYTF. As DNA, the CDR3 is TGTGCCAGCAGCTTGAGGGGGGACTATGGCTACACCTTC.